These 10 T cell receptor beta chains were all obtained from the same sample, sequenced in a study of OX40 agonist ivuxolimab in advanced cancers. Assay used: immunoSEQ multiplex PCR; TCRdb lists only in-frame clones, some missing. The sample comprises about 31,000 clones, 65% to 90% of which are singletons, and approximately 31% rests with the top ten. This specimen consisted of CD4+ or CD8+ T cells sorted from blood, obtained in a trial of the OX40 agonist ivuxolimab. These receptor sequences come from an adult with an advanced solid tumor such as melanoma, head and neck, liver or kidney cancer.

The V and J genes are TRBV9 and TRBJ1-2; TRBD1 aligns across 9 bases. V lost 3 bases, J lost 6 bases, and 12 bases stayed unmatched. CDR3 length: 16 residues. In germline, CDR1 is SGDLS, CDR2 YYNGEE. CDR3 loop: CASSASGDRVLDGYTF. As DNA, the CDR3 is TGTGCCAGCAGCGCCTCAGGGGACAGGGTCTTAGATGGCTACACCTTC.

The V and J genes are TRBV5-1 and TRBJ1-1, with TRBD1 matching 7 bases. The germline V gene encodes CDR1 SGHRS and CDR2 YFSETQ. V was clipped by 0 bases and J by 0 bases; unmatched bases: 11. CDR3 size: 18 residues. The DNA for the CDR3 is TGCGCCAGCAGCTTGGAGGAGGGGGCCTTCATTTTGAACACTGAAGCTTTCTTT. This sequence encodes CASSLEEGAFILNTEAFF.

CDR3 sequence: CASSGGQGITDTQYF. The CDR3 DNA reads TGTGCCAGCAGCGGGGGACAGGGGATCACAGATACGCAGTATTTT. The chain combines TRBV9 with TRBJ2-3; 10 nucleotides match TRBD1. CDR1 and CDR2 from the germline V gene are SGDLS and YYNGEE. Trimming took 3 bases from V and 2 from J; bases not matched to a gene: 3. The CDR3 has 15 residues.

The V gene is TRBV15, the J gene TRBJ2-1; D gene ambiguous. CDR1 is LNHNV, CDR2 YYDKDF, per germline (reference sequence). V shed 5 bases and J shed 2 bases, with 10 bases lying between them. The CDR3 extends over 14 amino acids. The CDR3 loop reads CATSSSGPYNEQFF. The CDR3 DNA follows: TGTGCCACCAGCTCCTCGGGCCCCTACAATGAGCAGTTCTTC.

The chain is built from TRBV9 and TRBJ2-3; 7 bases match TRBD2. With V trimmed by 3 bases and J by 3 bases, 7 bases remained unmatched. The CDR3 covers 15 residues. CDR1 SGDLS and CDR2 YYNGEE come from the germline V gene. The CDR3 coding sequence is TGTGCCAGCAGCGACGAGCTAGCGGAGACAGATACGCAGTATTTT. Translation: CASSDELAETDTQYF.

The V call is TRBV2, the J call TRBJ2-5; 7 nucleotides match TRBD2. The CDR3 consists of 17 residues. Germline-derived CDR1 and CDR2 are SNHLY and FYNNEI. With 6 bases clipped from V and 6 bases from J, the junction kept 19 bases outside the gene matches. Written as DNA, the CDR3 is TGTGCCAGCAGCCAAGCCCCTTGGGAGCGGGAAGGGCAGACCCAGTACTTC. The encoded protein is CASSQAPWEREGQTQYF.

This rearrangement joins TRBV27 to TRBJ1-6; 7 bases map to TRBD1. Germline trimming cut 0 bases from V and 7 bases from J; bases unmatched to any gene: 3. CDR3 length: 15 residues. CDR1 is MNHEY, CDR2 SMNVEV, per germline (reference sequence). The CDR3 DNA is TGTGCCAGCAGTTTATCGACAGGGACGAATTCACCCCTCCACTTT. Amino acids: CASSLSTGTNSPLHF.

This chain joins TRBV6-1 and TRBJ1-6; the match to TRBD1 covers 7 bases. Per germline, CDR1 MNHNS and CDR2 SASEGT. This CDR3 region has 15 residues. The trim removed 7 bases at V and 10 bases at J, leaving 13 bases unmatched. The CDR3 reads CASIEEGALKSPLHF. Here the CDR3 DNA reads TGTGCCAGCATAGAAGAGGGGGCGCTGAAATCACCCCTCCACTTT.

This clone is classed as medium-sized. The chain carries TRBV7-2 and TRBJ2-7, with 7 positions matching TRBD2. CDR3 size: 15 residues. The V gene's germline CDR1 is SGHTA and CDR2 FQGNSA. V gave up 4 bases and J gave up 1 base; unmatched junction bases: 7. The CDR3, as DNA: TGTGCCAGCAGCTCGGGTGACGGGAGGTCCTACGAGCAGTACTTC. It translates to CASSSGDGRSYEQYF.

This clone was counted a few times. The gene calls are TRBV15 and TRBJ1-2, with 7 nucleotides matching TRBD1. This CDR3 is 14 amino acids long. Germline V gene lookup returns CDR1 LNHNV and CDR2 YYDKDF (reference sequence). Germline trimming cut 0 bases from V and 11 bases from J; bases unmatched to any gene: 9. CDR3 sequence: CATSRERDRAVYTF. The DNA for the CDR3 is TGTGCCACCAGCAGAGAACGCGACAGGGCGGTGTACACCTTC.